This T cell receptor beta chain was recovered during a study of blood T cell repertoires in COVID-19. The wider study: Samples of COVID-19 (acute and convalescent) were obtained from the United States, Italy and Spain.

The CDR3 extends over 16 amino acids. After removal of 5 bases from V and 2 bases from J, the junction contained 7 bases not matched to a gene. In germline, CDR1 is MRHNA, CDR2 SNTAGT. The protocol was immunoSEQ multiplex PCR, while the TCRdb copy is restricted to in-frame clones and leaves out a portion. The table has under 200,000 clones, about 85% seen once. This sequence joins TRBV6-4 and TRBJ2-2, with 8 bases lining up with TRBD2. This clonotype was sampled from a man between 60 and 70 years old who had recovered from COVID-19. The sequenced sample was peripheral blood. Written as DNA, the CDR3 is TGTGCCAGCAGTCCTATAGCGGGACTAAACACCGGGGAGCTGTTTTTT. Protein: CASSPIAGLNTGELFF.